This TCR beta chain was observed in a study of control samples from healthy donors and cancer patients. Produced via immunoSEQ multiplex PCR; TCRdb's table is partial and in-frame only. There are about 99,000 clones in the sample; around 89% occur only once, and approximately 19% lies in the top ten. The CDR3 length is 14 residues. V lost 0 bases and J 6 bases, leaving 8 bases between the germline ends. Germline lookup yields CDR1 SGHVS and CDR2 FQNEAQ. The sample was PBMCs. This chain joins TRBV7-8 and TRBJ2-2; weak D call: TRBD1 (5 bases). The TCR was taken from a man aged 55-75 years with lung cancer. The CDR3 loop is CASSLASRAGELFF. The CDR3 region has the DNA TGTGCCAGCAGCTTAGCTTCCAGGGCCGGGGAGCTGTTTTTT.